What follows describes a single T cell receptor (beta chain). These data belong to a study of blood T cell repertoires in COVID-19. This table comes from immunoSEQ multiplex PCR, and its TCRdb copy is limited to in-frame clones, with some not included. Of about 150,000 clones in the sample, 75% to 90% were seen once. The junction had 4 bases not matched to a gene; V was cut back by 2 bases and J by 4 bases. CDR3 length: 14 amino acids. Looked up from germline, CDR1 is MNHNY and CDR2 is SVGAGI (reference sequence). The receptor's source is a woman between 55 and 75 years old with active COVID-19. Sequencing was done on a sample of peripheral blood. The chain carries TRBV6-6 and TRBJ1-2, with 7 nucleotides matching TRBD1. The CDR3: CASSYQGDRYGYTF. DNA for the CDR3: TGTGCCAGCAGTTACCAGGGGGATCGCTATGGCTACACCTTC.